This T cell receptor beta chain was profiled in a study of Graves' ophthalmopathy and Graves' hyperthyroidism. The overall study: In this cohort's terms, stable hyperthyroidism meant no ophthalmopathy by 18 months of follow-up. Study-wide results and caveats: Ophthalmopathy progression was predicted with around 71% sensitivity and roughly 74% specificity. Sensitivity reached approximately 88% and specificity 81.08% for a 13-signature model separating ophthalmopathy from stable hyperthyroidism.

CDR3 regions of TCR beta were amplified from RNA transcripts. Amplification began with first-round RT-PCR using HTBI primers, then second-round multiplex PCR was performed. TCRdb processed the multiplex PCR reads anew with MiXCR; each CDR3 protein has one entry. The sample lists 500,000 to 600,000 distinct CDR3 sequences, about 40% occurring once. This clonotype was counted ten times or more. Its antigen is not identified. Per germline, CDR1 SEHNR and CDR2 FQNEAQ (reference sequence). This CDR3 comprises 16 residues. Trimming took 5 bases from V and 4 from J, leaving 21 bases between them. The chain employs TRBV7-9 and TRBJ2-7; a weak D match, TRBD2 (6 bases). This receptor was taken from an adult man with Graves' hyperthyroidism. The sequencing input was peripheral blood or thyroid tissue (not recorded which). The chain's CDR3 is CASSLETSPSGYEQYF. In DNA form, the CDR3 reads TGTGCCAGCAGCCTCGAAACTAGCCCGTCGGGGTACGAGCAGTACTTC. The whole variable domain, remainder taken from reference TRBV7-9 and TRBJ2-7, is DTGVSQNPRHKITKRGQNVTFRCDPISEHNRLYWYRQTLGQGPEFLTYFQNEAQLEKSRLLSDRFSAERPKGSFSTLEIQRTEQGDSAMYLCASSLETSPSGYEQYFGPGTRLTVT.